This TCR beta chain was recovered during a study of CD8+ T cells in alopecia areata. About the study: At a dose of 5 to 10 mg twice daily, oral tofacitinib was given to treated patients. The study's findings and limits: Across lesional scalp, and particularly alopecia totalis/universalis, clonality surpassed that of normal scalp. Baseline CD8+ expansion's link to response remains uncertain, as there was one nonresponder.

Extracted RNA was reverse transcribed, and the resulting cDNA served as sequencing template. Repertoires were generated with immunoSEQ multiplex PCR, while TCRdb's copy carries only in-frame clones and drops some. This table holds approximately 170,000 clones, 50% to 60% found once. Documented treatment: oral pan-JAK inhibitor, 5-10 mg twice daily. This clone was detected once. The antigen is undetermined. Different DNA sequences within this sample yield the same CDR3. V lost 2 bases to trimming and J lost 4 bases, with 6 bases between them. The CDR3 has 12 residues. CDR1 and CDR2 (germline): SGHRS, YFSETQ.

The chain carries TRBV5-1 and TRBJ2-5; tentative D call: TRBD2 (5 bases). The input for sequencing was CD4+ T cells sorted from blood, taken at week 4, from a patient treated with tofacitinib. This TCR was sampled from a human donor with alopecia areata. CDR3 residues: CASSLRGETQYF. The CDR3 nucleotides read TGCGCCAGCAGCTTACGGGGAGAGACCCAGTACTTC.